A single sample gave rise to the 24 T cell receptor beta chains below, sequenced in a study of technical replicates of blood from four donors. Clones were read by immunoSEQ multiplex PCR, and TCRdb kept only the in-frame ones, dropping some. Of 75,000 to 90,000 clones in the sample, 95% were seen once. The specimen sequenced was T cells isolated from PBMCs. Receptor source: a human donor in good health.

This clone is termed medium-sized. The chain has TRBV19 and TRBJ2-7; a weak D match, TRBD2 (6 bases). Looked up from germline, CDR1 is LNHDA and CDR2 is SQIVND (reference sequence). The V and J ends lost 9 bases and 0 bases respectively, with 12 bases between them. The CDR3 totals 13 residues. The CDR3 sequence is CASTGGTSYEQYF. The CDR3 DNA follows: TGTGCCAGCACAGGAGGGACCTCCTACGAGCAGTACTTC.

This chain connects TRBV7-9 to TRBJ1-4, with a possible D match to TRBD1 (6 bases). The ends were cut back, 6 bases at V and 10 bases at J, with 15 bases in the middle. The length of the CDR3 is 13 residues. Germline CDR1 SEHNR, CDR2 FQNEAQ (reference sequence). The DNA of the CDR3 is TGTGCCAGCAGACAGGGCGGGCAGGGAAAACTGTTTTTT. Protein product: CASRQGGQGKLFF.

This clone was recorded only once. One junction end does not reproduce the germline sequence, and a read error may be involved. The chain has TRBV6-5 and TRBJ2-7; D unresolved. CDR1 and CDR2 (germline): MNHEY, SVGAGI. The CDR3 extends over 15 amino acids. CDR3 in amino acids: CASSYSTLFSNEQYF. DNA for the CDR3: TGTGCCAGCAGTTATAGTACTCTCTTCTCCAACGAGCAGTACTTC.

The rearrangement uses TRBV30 and TRBJ2-7, with TRBD1 as a possible D gene (7 bases). There are 14 residues in the CDR3. Germline V gene sequence: CDR1 GTSNPN, CDR2 SVGIG (reference sequence). The ends were cut back, 5 bases at V and 1 base at J, with 15 bases in the middle. CDR3 loop: CAWGGTALSYEQYF. The CDR3 DNA sequence: TGTGCCTGGGGAGGGACAGCCCTTTCCTACGAGCAGTACTTC.

This clone was counted between two and nine times. The J gene is TRBJ2-1, the V gene TRBV4-2, with 15 bases aligning to TRBD2. This CDR3 comprises 16 residues. Unmatched junction bases numbered 6, after V lost 0 bases and J lost 12 bases. CDR1 is LGHNA and CDR2 is YNFKEQ in the germline V gene. The CDR3 reads CASSQDRTSGRGVQFF. The CDR3 DNA follows: TGTGCCAGCAGCCAAGATAGGACTAGCGGGAGGGGTGTGCAGTTCTTC.

The CDR3 region has the DNA TGTGCCAGCAGCGGCCCTCGGGAGACCACTGAAGCTTTCTTT. As protein: CASSGPRETTEAFF. This chain links TRBV9 with TRBJ1-1; D gene unclear. The CDR3 totals 14 residues. Germline CDR1 and CDR2: SGDLS and YYNGEE. V was clipped by 3 bases and J by 4 bases, with 13 bases between them.

This clone is a singleton in its sample. The chain is built from TRBV19 and TRBJ1-1, with TRBD1 matching 10 bases. From germline, CDR1 is LNHDA and CDR2 SQIVND (reference sequence). Trimming cost V 5 bases and J 5 bases; bases outside gene matches: 8. The CDR3 is 15 amino acids. CDR3 nucleotides: TGTGCCAGTAGTGTCAACCGGGACAGGGGAACTGAAGCTTTCTTT. Translated: CASSVNRDRGTEAFF.

The V gene is TRBV5-6, the J gene TRBJ1-1, with 9 bases that match TRBD1. This CDR3 region has 16 residues. The germline gives CDR1 SGHDT, CDR2 YYEEEE. The V and J ends lost 6 bases and 0 bases, in that order; junction bases with no gene match: 9. DNA of the CDR3: TGTGCCAGCACCCGAGGGACAGGGTTCATGAACACTGAAGCTTTCTTT. It encodes CASTRGTGFMNTEAFF.

The V and J genes are TRBV11-2 and TRBJ2-7; D perhaps matches TRBD1 (6 bases). CDR1 is SGHAT, CDR2 FQNNGV, per germline. This CDR3 spans 14 amino acids. Trimming pared 0 bases from V and 2 bases from J, leaving 8 bases between. CDR3 loop: CASSLDRGTYEQYF. The CDR3 DNA follows: TGTGCCAGCAGCTTAGATAGGGGGACCTACGAGCAGTACTTC.

The chain employs TRBV5-5 and TRBJ1-1, with D tentatively TRBD1 (6 bases). Germline-derived CDR1 and CDR2 are SGHKS and YYEKEE (reference sequence). Between the trimmed V and J ends, which lost 2 bases and 8 bases, there was a span of 10 bases. CDR3 length: 12 residues. The CDR3 DNA reads as TGTGCCAGCAGCTTAAATCAGGGGGAAGCTTTCTTT. It is translated as CASSLNQGEAFF.

CDR3 in amino acids: CASSNTGQFFNEQFF. The CDR3 DNA sequence: TGTGCCAGCAGTAATACGGGACAGTTTTTCAATGAGCAGTTCTTC. The J gene is TRBJ2-1, the V gene TRBV28, with 7 bases lining up with TRBD1. The germline V gene has CDR1 MDHEN and CDR2 SYDVKM. Losses at the gene ends were 5 bases for V and 6 bases for J; bases not matched to a gene: 10. The CDR3 has 15 amino acids. Variable domain in full (rest from reference TRBV28 and TRBJ2-1): DVKVTQSSRYLVKRTGEKVFLECVQDMDHENMFWYRQDPGLGLRLIYFSYDVKMKEKGDIPEGYSVSREKKERFSLILESASTNQTSMYLCASSNTGQFFNEQFFGPGTRLTVL.

This clone showed up just once. The chain recombines TRBV5-1 with TRBJ2-1, with 7 bases fitting TRBD1. V shed 4 bases and J 3 bases; nucleotides not matched to a gene: 4. CDR3 length: 14 amino acids. In germline, CDR1 is SGHRS, CDR2 YFSETQ. DNA for the CDR3: TGCGCCAGCAGCGCCCGGGACAGCTACAATGAGCAGTTCTTC. Translating it yields CASSARDSYNEQFF. Variable domain in full (rest from reference TRBV5-1 and TRBJ2-1): KAGVTQTPRYLIKTRGQQVTLSCSPISGHRSVSWYQQTPGQGLQFLFEYFSETQRNKGNFPGRFSGRQFSNSRSEMNVSTLELGDSALYLCASSARDSYNEQFFGPGTRLTVL.

The rearrangement uses TRBV9 and TRBJ1-3, with no clear D. The CDR3 spans 16 residues. V was clipped by 2 bases and J by 4 bases, with 16 bases between them. Germline-derived CDR1 and CDR2 are SGDLS and YYNGEE. This CDR3 is CASSVLSGFGGNTIYF. DNA for the CDR3: TGTGCCAGCAGCGTTTTGAGTGGGTTCGGGGGAAACACCATATATTTT.

V gene TRBV2 combines with J gene TRBJ2-1, with D perhaps matching TRBD2 (5 bases). V dropped 4 bases and J dropped 0 bases, with 10 bases sitting between them. Per germline, CDR1 SNHLY and CDR2 FYNNEI. The CDR3 contains 15 residues. CDR3 sequence (DNA): TGTGCCAGCAGTGGAAGCGGTCCCTCCTACAATGAGCAGTTCTTC. Protein product: CASSGSGPSYNEQFF.

The chain recombines TRBV9 with TRBJ2-1; 12 nucleotides line up with TRBD2. Trimming took 3 bases from V and 6 from J; bases not matched to a gene: 7. The CDR3 length is 16 residues. CDR1 and CDR2 (germline): SGDLS, YYNGEE. The CDR3 DNA reads as TGTGCCAGCAGCGCCCTAGCGGGAGGGTATTTCAATGAGCAGTTCTTC. Translating it yields CASSALAGGYFNEQFF.

The gene calls are TRBV19 and TRBJ1-1; D is undetermined. The CDR3 is made up of 12 amino acids. The V gene's germline CDR1 is LNHDA and CDR2 SQIVND (reference sequence). Between the trimmed V and J ends, which lost 3 bases and 3 bases, there was a span of 5 bases. CDR3 bases: TGTGCCAGTAGTATCCGGTACACTGAAGCTTTCTTT. This codes for CASSIRYTEAFF.

The V gene is TRBV7-8, the J gene TRBJ1-4, with TRBD1 matching over 7 bases. After removal of 5 bases from V and 6 bases from J, the junction contained 12 bases not matched to a gene. CDR1 and CDR2 (germline): SGHVS, FQNEAQ. The CDR3 totals 16 residues. The CDR3 sequence is CASSLFGQAVDEKLFF. The CDR3 DNA sequence: TGTGCCAGCAGCCTTTTCGGACAGGCGGTGGATGAAAAACTGTTTTTT.

V gene TRBV18 combines with J gene TRBJ2-7, with D unclear. Germline-derived CDR1 and CDR2 are KGHSH and LQKENI. The CDR3 spans 13 residues. Trimming shortened V by 2 bases and J by 3 bases, and 8 bases separated the two germline ends. CDR3 DNA sequence: TGTGCCAGCTCACCAATAACAGACTACGAGCAGTACTTC. Its translation: CASSPITDYEQYF.

The rearrangement links TRBV6-1 to TRBJ2-7; TRBD2 aligns across 8 bases. CDR3 size: 17 residues. Germline V gene sequence: CDR1 MNHNS, CDR2 SASEGT. J gave up 3 bases and V 0 bases, and 10 bases lay outside the gene matches. The CDR3 sequence: CASSEAERTSTFYEQYF. DNA of the CDR3: TGTGCCAGCAGTGAAGCCGAAAGGACTAGCACTTTCTACGAGCAGTACTTC.

The rearrangement uses TRBV9 and TRBJ2-1; 12 bases align to TRBD2. The CDR3 totals 12 residues. Germline CDR1 reads SGDLS; CDR2 reads YYNGEE. With V trimmed by 3 bases and J by 14 bases, 3 bases remained unmatched. The CDR3 DNA follows: TGTGCCAGCAGCGCTAGCGGGAGGGCGGAGTTCTTC. Translated, it gives CASSASGRAEFF.

The J gene is TRBJ1-1, the V gene TRBV6-5, with a tentative D call TRBD1 (6 bases). Trimming pared 8 bases from V and 1 base from J, leaving 14 bases between. Looked up from germline, CDR1 is MNHEY and CDR2 is SVGAGI. This CDR3 spans 14 amino acids. CDR3 region: CASSRDTTNTEAFF. Here the CDR3 DNA reads TGTGCCAGCTCTCGGGACACAACGAACACTGAAGCTTTCTTT.

On this clone: In the same sample, other DNA sequences code for this CDR3. The chain is built from TRBV30 and TRBJ1-1; D is uncertain. CDR1 is GTSNPN and CDR2 is SVGIG in the germline V gene (reference sequence). Trimming removed 3 bases from V and 7 bases from J, with 9 bases in between. The CDR3 covers 11 residues. CDR3 region: CAWSSGGEAFF. CDR3 nucleotide sequence: TGTGCCTGGAGCTCAGGAGGTGAAGCTTTCTTT.

The chain links TRBV9 to TRBJ2-7; maybe TRBD1 (6 bases). The germline CDR1 and CDR2 sequences are SGDLS and YYNGEE. The CDR3 sequence is 16 residues long. The germline V and J ends were trimmed by 4 bases and 0 bases, with 17 bases remaining between them. The CDR3 nucleotides are TGTGCCAGCAGCCCAGGGGCGGGCCTGAGCTCCTACGAGCAGTACTTC. Translation: CASSPGAGLSSYEQYF.

The chain joins TRBV6-1 to TRBJ2-1, with 7 bases identical to TRBD1. Germline CDR1 reads MNHNS; CDR2 reads SASEGT. The CDR3 sequence is 15 residues long. The V segment lost 8 bases and the J segment 8 bases; nucleotides outside the gene matches: 15. CDR3 sequence (DNA): TGTGCCAGCTCCGAGGGGGCAGGGGTTAGCCATGAGCAGTTCTTC. Translated, it gives CASSEGAGVSHEQFF.